This note documents a single T cell receptor (beta chain) sequence. Germline V gene sequence: CDR1 ENHRY, CDR2 SYGVKD. This CDR3 spans 15 amino acids. With V trimmed by 4 bases and J by 5 bases, 10 bases remained unmatched. This sample was included in a study of blood T cell repertoires in COVID-19. For the study at large: Italy, Spain and the United States were the sources of the convalescent and acute COVID-19 samples.

Measured with immunoSEQ multiplex PCR; TCRdb has only the in-frame clones, and not every one. This table has about 220,000 clones, 80% appearing once. The material sequenced was peripheral blood. The rearrangement joins TRBV10-3 to TRBJ2-5, with 7 positions matching TRBD2. This TCR came from a woman in her 70s with acute or convalescent COVID-19. CDR3 coding DNA: TGTGCCATCAGTGGGGGCCAGGGAGGGGAGGAGACCCAGTACTTC. Protein product: CAISGGQGGEETQYF.